The subject of this entry is one T cell receptor (beta chain). Antigen: not known. The data originate from a study of cytomegalovirus exposure and HLA in healthy donors. The study's findings and limits: Being productive about 90% or about 30% of the time was typical of most TCR beta V segments in an earlier analysis. HLA alleles showed associations with around 15,000 TCR beta sequences in a later analysis, at a 0.05 false discovery rate. Owing to their indistinguishability, certain V segments, notably TRBV6-2 and TRBV6-3, were excluded. Accurate HLA-A and HLA-B prediction from TCR beta sequences was reported for most subjects.

V shed 3 bases and J 5 bases; nucleotides not matched to a gene: 2. This CDR3 is 14 amino acids long. CDR1 and CDR2 (germline): SNHLY, FYNNEI. Use of 60 Vbeta and 13 Jbeta primers characterized the PCR. Profiled with immunoSEQ multiplex PCR; TCRdb holds only in-frame clones, not every one. Of 150,000 to 200,000 clones in the sample, roughly 84% were seen once. The V and J genes are TRBV2 and TRBJ2-2; 8 bases agree with TRBD2. The sample comprised PBMCs. This receptor was taken from a woman in her fifties or sixties in good health and CMV-seropositive. Here the CDR3 reads CASSELAGTGELFF. CDR3 in DNA: TGTGCCAGCAGTGAGTTAGCGGGGACCGGGGAGCTGTTTTTT. Combining the CDR3 with reference TRBV2 and TRBJ2-2 gives the whole variable domain EPEVTQTPSHQVTQMGQEVILRCVPISNHLYFYWYRQILGQKVEFLVSFYNNEISEKSEIFDDQFSVERPDGSNFTLKIRSTKLEDSAMYFCASSELAGTGELFFGEGSRLTVL.